The 25 T cell receptor beta chains below come from one sample, sequenced in a study of blood T cell repertoires in COVID-19. Using immunoSEQ multiplex PCR, the repertoire was profiled, and TCRdb retains in-frame clones only, with some absent. The table includes about 130,000 clones, roughly four fifths detected once. The sequencing sample was made of peripheral blood. The source is a woman between 55 and 75 years old with acute or convalescent COVID-19.

The chain joins TRBV7-2 to TRBJ2-7; TRBD2 agrees at 10 bases. J was trimmed by 0 bases and V by 5 bases; bases with no gene match: 13. Germline loops: CDR1 SGHTA, CDR2 FQGNSA. CDR3 length: 18 amino acids. The CDR3 sequence: CASSDRPSGGSFSYEQYF. CDR3 DNA sequence: TGTGCCAGCAGCGATCGGCCTAGCGGGGGTTCCTTCTCCTACGAGCAGTACTTC.

V gene TRBV2 combines with J gene TRBJ2-4, with 7 positions matching TRBD1. The germline V gene has CDR1 SNHLY and CDR2 FYNNEI. The length of the CDR3 is 13 residues. The trim removed 7 bases at V and 7 bases at J, leaving 7 bases unmatched. This CDR3 is CASTGDRENIQYF. CDR3 bases: TGTGCCAGCACTGGAGACAGGGAGAACATTCAGTACTTC.

The J gene is TRBJ1-4, the V gene TRBV5-6; D is unclear. Germline V gene sequence: CDR1 SGHDT, CDR2 YYEEEE. Between the trimmed V and J ends, which lost 2 bases and 1 base, there was a span of 9 bases. The CDR3 length is 15 residues. The CDR3 sequence is CASSFGGLTNEKLFF. The CDR3 nucleotides are TGTGCCAGCAGCTTCGGTGGTTTAACTAATGAAAAACTGTTTTTT.

J is TRBJ2-5 and V is TRBV27; D possibly corresponds to TRBD1 (6 bases). V shed 5 bases and J shed 13 bases, with 14 bases lying between them. Germline CDR1 and CDR2: MNHEY and SMNVEV (reference sequence). CDR3 length equals 11 residues. The CDR3 spells CASSQGHPMYF. The CDR3 DNA sequence: TGTGCCAGCAGTCAGGGACATCCAATGTACTTC.

The chain links TRBV27 to TRBJ1-2, with D unclear. This CDR3 contains 13 residues. Germline CDR1 is MNHEY and CDR2 is SMNVEV (reference sequence). V dropped 5 bases and J dropped 8 bases, with 15 bases sitting between them. CDR3 nucleotides: TGTGCCAGCAGTCCCCAGTATTCGGGGGGCTACACCTTC. Translating gives CASSPQYSGGYTF.

The rearrangement uses TRBV5-1 and TRBJ2-4, with D uncertain. The CDR3 is made up of 14 amino acids. The germline V gene encodes CDR1 SGHRS and CDR2 YFSETQ. V shed 6 bases and J shed 0 bases, with 10 bases lying between them. The CDR3 sequence is CASTLDLAKNIQYF. The CDR3 DNA reads TGCGCCAGCACCCTAGACCTAGCCAAAAACATTCAGTACTTC.

The rearrangement links TRBV12-5 to TRBJ1-1, with TRBD1 identical over 10 bases. This CDR3 spans 14 amino acids. Trimming removed 1 base from V and 4 bases from J; junction bases left unmatched: 0. Per germline, CDR1 LGHNT and CDR2 FRNRAP. The CDR3 protein is CASGLGTGGTEAFF. In nucleotides, the CDR3 is TGTGCTAGTGGTTTGGGGACAGGGGGCACTGAAGCTTTCTTT.

The V and J genes are TRBV5-4 and TRBJ2-3; maybe TRBD1 (5 bases). The CDR3 has 15 residues. The germline V gene has CDR1 SGHNT and CDR2 YYREEE (reference sequence). The V gene lost 4 bases and the J gene lost 3 bases, with 15 bases spanning the gap. CDR3 DNA sequence: TGTGCCAGCAGCCCGTCCAGGGATCGGACAGATACGCAGTATTTT. It encodes CASSPSRDRTDTQYF.

Here the CDR3 reads CASSQEAGYNEQFF. CDR3 bases: TGTGCCAGCAGCCAAGAAGCGGGCTACAATGAGCAGTTCTTC. The gene calls are TRBV3-1 (or the pseudogene TRBV3-2) and TRBJ2-1; D is possibly TRBD2 (6 bases). The CDR3 extends over 14 amino acids. Trimming took off 0 bases at V and 3 bases at J, with 6 bases between the two ends. The V gene's germline CDR1 is LGHDT and CDR2 YNNKEL (reference sequence).

This clone was counted only a few times. The chain links TRBV3-1 (or the pseudogene TRBV3-2) to TRBJ1-3; no clear D gene. The CDR3 has 12 amino acids. Looked up from germline, CDR1 is LGHDT and CDR2 is YNNKEL (reference sequence). V lost 4 bases to trimming and J lost 8 bases, with 9 bases between them. This CDR3 reads CASSLREYTIYF. In nucleotides, the CDR3 is TGTGCCAGCAGCCTGCGGGAGTACACCATATATTTT.

This clone was seen only once. The rearrangement uses TRBV6-8 and TRBJ1-1, with 8 bases matching TRBD1. CDR1 and CDR2 from the germline V gene are MNHGY and SAAAGT. The CDR3 consists of 17 residues. V lost 8 bases, J lost 3 bases, and 17 bases stayed unmatched. The CDR3 DNA reads TGTGCCAGCCCCGCGGACAGGGAGTCGTGGCATTACACTGAAGCTTTCTTT. Its protein product is CASPADRESWHYTEAFF.

The J gene is TRBJ2-2, the V gene TRBV3-1 (or the pseudogene TRBV3-2); 9 bases align to TRBD2. The CDR3 runs to 14 residues. V lost 6 bases to trimming and J lost 6 bases; unmatched junction nucleotides: 5. CDR1 and CDR2 from the germline V gene are LGHDT and YNNKEL (reference sequence). CDR3 nucleotides: TGTGCCAGCAGGAGTGCGGGGGGGCCCGGGGAGCTGTTTTTT. It specifies CASRSAGGPGELFF.

The V and J genes are TRBV27 and TRBJ1-6; D not certain. The V gene lost 5 bases and the J gene lost 3 bases, with 8 bases spanning the gap. Germline V gives CDR1 MNHEY, CDR2 SMNVEV (reference sequence). The length of the CDR3 is 14 residues. The CDR3 spells CASSVEVYNSPLHF. As DNA, the CDR3 is TGTGCCAGCAGTGTCGAGGTCTATAATTCACCCCTCCACTTT.

The chain recombines TRBV7-2 with TRBJ2-7, with 7 bases that match TRBD1. After removal of 5 bases from V and 3 bases from J, the junction contained 7 bases not matched to a gene. The CDR3 has 14 amino acids. CDR1 is SGHTA, CDR2 FQGNSA, per germline. The CDR3 DNA reads TGTGCCAGCAGCGTCTACAGGGGAGACTACGAGCAGTACTTC. Translation: CASSVYRGDYEQYF.

This sequence joins TRBV12-3 or TRBV12-4 and TRBJ2-1, with 9 positions matching TRBD2. This CDR3 comprises 13 residues. V dropped 10 bases and J dropped 6; count of bases not matched to a gene: 7. The CDR3 coding sequence is TGTGCCATCAGCGGGGGGATCGCCAATGAGCAGTTCTTC. It is translated as CAISGGIANEQFF.

This chain connects TRBV10-2 to TRBJ2-7; D uncertain. V lost 2 bases and J lost 2, with 7 bases in between. This CDR3 comprises 13 residues. Germline-derived CDR1 and CDR2 are WSHSY and SAAADI. The CDR3 nucleotides are TGCGCCAGCAGTGAGGGTAAGCCCTACGAGCAGTACGTC. Protein: CASSEGKPYEQYV.

The chain employs TRBV2 and TRBJ1-5; 7 bases agree with TRBD1. CDR3 length: 14 residues. The J segment lost 9 bases and the V segment lost 2 bases, leaving 7 bases of the junction unmatched. Germline lookup yields CDR1 SNHLY and CDR2 FYNNEI. The CDR3 sequence: CASSERTGTGPQHF. The CDR3 nucleotides are TGTGCCAGCAGTGAAAGGACAGGTACGGGGCCCCAGCATTTT.

V is TRBV19 and J is TRBJ1-2; no clear D. The CDR3 length is 13 residues. V was trimmed by 3 bases and J by 5 bases, leaving 10 bases between them. Germline-derived CDR1 and CDR2 are LNHDA and SQIVND (reference sequence). The CDR3 DNA is TGTGCCAGTAGTATGGACCGGGATTATGGCTACACCTTC. Protein sequence: CASSMDRDYGYTF.

V gene TRBV5-1 combines with J gene TRBJ2-7, with 15 bases identical to TRBD2. Trimming removed 5 bases from V and 2 bases from J; junction bases left unmatched: 5. The germline CDR1 and CDR2 sequences are SGHRS and YFSETQ. This CDR3 is built from 16 residues. CDR3 coding DNA: TGCGCCAGCAGGACCGGGACTAGCGGGGGGACCTACGAGCAGTACTTC. Protein sequence: CASRTGTSGGTYEQYF.

The V call is TRBV5-4, the J call TRBJ1-1, with D possibly being TRBD1 (5 bases). This CDR3 is 16 amino acids long. Trimming took off 0 bases at V and 0 bases at J, with 12 bases between the two ends. Germline-derived CDR1 and CDR2 are SGHNT and YYREEE (reference sequence). This CDR3 reads CASSLDLVRVNTEAFF. The CDR3 DNA reads TGTGCCAGCAGCTTGGATCTGGTCAGGGTGAACACTGAAGCTTTCTTT.

The rearrangement links TRBV5-1 to TRBJ2-1; tentatively, D is TRBD2 (6 bases). Germline loops: CDR1 SGHRS, CDR2 YFSETQ. CDR3 size: 14 residues. V lost 0 bases and J 6 bases, leaving 10 bases between the germline ends. The CDR3, as DNA: TGCGCCAGCAGCTTGGCCTGGGGAGGCAATGAGCAGTTCTTC. Protein sequence: CASSLAWGGNEQFF. The variable domain in full, completed from reference TRBV5-1 and TRBJ2-1, reads KAGVTQTPRYLIKTRGQQVTLSCSPISGHRSVSWYQQTPGQGLQFLFEYFSETQRNKGNFPGRFSGRQFSNSRSEMNVSTLELGDSALYLCASSLAWGGNEQFFGPGTRLTVL.

The chain couples TRBV24-1 to TRBJ1-1; 11 bases are a match to TRBD1. The germline V gene encodes CDR1 KGHDR and CDR2 SFDVKD. J was trimmed by 4 bases and V by 8 bases; bases with no gene match: 5. CDR3 length: 14 amino acids. CDR3 sequence: CATKSGTGGTEAFF. CDR3 bases: TGTGCCACCAAATCCGGGACAGGGGGCACTGAAGCTTTCTTT.

The chain combines TRBV4-1 with TRBJ2-4; D is undetermined. The CDR3 sequence is 15 residues long. Germline CDR1 and CDR2: MGHRA and YSYEKL. V was trimmed by 6 bases and J by 0 bases, leaving 12 bases between them. CDR3 sequence (DNA): TGCGCCAGCAGGCGGAGTCTTATAGCCAAAAACATTCAGTACTTC. Its protein product is CASRRSLIAKNIQYF.

This sequence joins TRBV7-6 and TRBJ2-5; D possibly corresponds to TRBD1 (5 bases). The CDR3 has 13 amino acids. CDR1 SGHVS and CDR2 FNYEAQ come from the germline V gene. The V end lost 0 bases, the J end lost 4 bases, and 6 bases lay between the germline ends. DNA for the CDR3: TGTGCCAGCAGCTTAGCGACAGTAGAGACCCAGTACTTC. Its translation: CASSLATVETQYF.

The gene calls are TRBV2 and TRBJ2-5; tentatively, D is TRBD1 (6 bases). CDR3 length equals 15 residues. V lost 5 bases to trimming and J lost 1 base, with 14 bases between them. Germline V lookup: CDR1 SNHLY, CDR2 FYNNEI. CDR3 region: CASSYSGTRQETQYF. The CDR3 region has the DNA TGTGCCAGCAGTTACTCCGGGACACGCCAAGAGACCCAGTACTTC. The variable domain in full, with the rest retrieved from reference TRBV2 and TRBJ2-5, is EPEVTQTPSHQVTQMGQEVILRCVPISNHLYFYWYRQILGQKVEFLVSFYNNEISEKSEIFDDQFSVERPDGSNFTLKIRSTKLEDSAMYFCASSYSGTRQETQYFGPGTRLLVL.